These 14 T cell receptor beta chains originate from one sample sequenced in a study of blood T cell repertoires in COVID-19. The data were produced by immunoSEQ multiplex PCR, yet TCRdb's version contains in-frame clones alone and is incomplete. The sample consists of around 150,000 clones, less than 85% of them appearing once. The sequenced sample was peripheral blood. The receptors shown here come from a human donor with acute or convalescent COVID-19. The donor label of this sample is uncertain.

The CDR3 spells CASRGQPINYGYTF. The CDR3 nucleotides are TGTGCCAGCAGGGGACAACCCATCAACTATGGCTACACCTTC. The chain uses TRBV7-2 and TRBJ1-2, with a tentative D call TRBD1 (6 bases). Germline V gene data show CDR1 as SGHTA and CDR2 as FQGNSA. The CDR3 covers 14 residues. With 6 bases removed from V and 2 bases from J, the gap between germline ends came to 13 bases.

The chain is built from TRBV4-2 and TRBJ1-2, with 8 positions matching TRBD1. V lost 3 bases, J lost 6 bases, and 6 bases stayed unmatched. CDR3 length: 14 residues. CDR1 is LGHNA and CDR2 is YNFKEQ in the germline V gene. Here the CDR3 reads CASSHGQGTHGYTF. CDR3 in DNA: TGTGCCAGCAGCCATGGACAGGGCACTCATGGCTACACCTTC.

J is TRBJ2-5 and V is TRBV5-4, with TRBD1 identical over 11 bases. Germline V gene sequence: CDR1 SGHNT, CDR2 YYREEE (reference sequence). The CDR3 spans 13 residues. The V gene end was trimmed by 4 bases and the J gene end by 5 bases; junction bases not matched to a gene: 1. The chain's CDR3 is CASSRDRGETQYF. CDR3 DNA sequence: TGTGCCAGCAGCCGGGACAGGGGGGAGACCCAGTACTTC.

The J gene is TRBJ2-2, the V gene TRBV27; possible D gene TRBD1, 6 bases. The CDR3 is 13 residues long. V was trimmed by 5 bases and J by 8 bases, leaving 12 bases between them. CDR1 MNHEY and CDR2 SMNVEV come from the germline V gene (reference sequence). The DNA of the CDR3 is TGTGCCAGCAGTCCTGGGACATCTGGGGAGCTGTTTTTT. Protein sequence: CASSPGTSGELFF.

Only a few counts were recorded for this clone. CDR3 sequence (DNA): TGCGCCAGCAGCCAAGATGTCGGCTATGGCTACACCTTC. It translates to CASSQDVGYGYTF. The chain employs TRBV4-1 and TRBJ1-2; no definite D call. From germline, CDR1 is MGHRA and CDR2 YSYEKL. The CDR3 is 13 amino acids. V dropped 0 bases and J dropped 4 bases, with 6 bases sitting between them.

The V and J genes are TRBV7-9 and TRBJ2-7; 10 bases map to TRBD1. This CDR3 contains 16 residues. V lost 2 bases to trimming and J lost 5 bases; unmatched junction nucleotides: 9. Germline V gene data show CDR1 as SEHNR and CDR2 as FQNEAQ (reference sequence). CDR3 coding DNA: TGTGCCAGCAGCTTATTGTCGGGACAGGGGTCCCACGAGCAGTACTTC. As protein: CASSLLSGQGSHEQYF.

The chain is built from TRBV12-5 and TRBJ1-1, with D hard to call. Germline values: CDR1 LGHNT, CDR2 FRNRAP. V dropped 1 base and J dropped 3 bases, with 12 bases sitting between them. The CDR3 runs to 15 residues. This chain's CDR3 is CASGLGQVEYTEAFF. As DNA, the CDR3 is TGTGCTAGTGGTTTGGGGCAGGTCGAGTACACTGAAGCTTTCTTT.

V is TRBV6-2 or TRBV6-3 and J is TRBJ1-2; possibly TRBD1 for D (6 bases). The V end was cut by 6 bases, the J end by 3 bases, with 14 bases between. This CDR3 region has 14 residues. The germline CDR1 and CDR2 sequences are MNHEY and SVGEGT. DNA of the CDR3: TGTGCCAGCAGCCCACGGGGGGGCTACTATGGCTACACCTTC. Translated: CASSPRGGYYGYTF.

This clone has just one count. The chain links TRBV24-1 to TRBJ1-1, with D possibly TRBD1 on 5 matching bases. Between the trimmed V and J ends, which lost 4 bases and 5 bases, there was a span of 10 bases. Germline CDR1 is KGHDR and CDR2 is SFDVKD. This CDR3 spans 13 amino acids. This CDR3 reads CATSEGGRTEAFF. In DNA, the CDR3 is TGTGCCACCAGTGAGGGGGGAAGGACTGAAGCTTTCTTT.

The rearrangement links TRBV9 to TRBJ2-5; 7 bases line up with TRBD2. The CDR3 sequence is 14 residues long. Germline CDR1 is SGDLS and CDR2 is YYNGEE. V lost 0 bases and J lost 3; bases outside the gene matches: 2. The CDR3 DNA sequence: TGTGCCAGCAGCGTAGTCGGGGGGAAAGAGACCCAGTACTTC. The encoded protein is CASSVVGGKETQYF. The complete variable domain, with remaining parts taken from reference TRBV9 and TRBJ2-5, reads DSGVTQTPKHLITATGQRVTLRCSPRSGDLSVYWYQQSLDQGLQFLIQYYNGEERAKGNILERFSAQQFPDLHSELNLSSLELGDSALYFCASSVVGGKETQYFGPGTRLLVL.

Written as DNA, the CDR3 is TGCGCCAGCAGCCAAGATCGCACCAACGGGAGAGAAGCTTTCTTT. Amino acids: CASSQDRTNGREAFF. This rearrangement joins TRBV4-3 to TRBJ1-1; D gene uncertain. The CDR3 extends over 15 amino acids. The germline gives CDR1 LGHNA, CDR2 YSLEER. Trimming took 0 bases from V and 8 from J, leaving 16 bases between them.

This clone has a single count. The sample holds other DNA sequences that translate to the same CDR3. The rearrangement joins TRBV6-5 to TRBJ2-7; TRBD1 matches 9 bases. CDR3 length: 15 residues. After removal of 2 bases from V and 0 bases from J, the junction contained 2 bases not matched to a gene. Germline assignment: CDR1 MNHEY and CDR2 SVGAGI. This CDR3 reads CASSYDRGSSYEQYF. The CDR3, as DNA: TGTGCCAGCAGTTACGACAGGGGGAGCTCCTACGAGCAGTACTTC.

DNA for the CDR3: TGTGCCAGCAGTGAGGAAATCAGCCAGGGGGCAAACACCATATATTTT. It yields the protein CASSEEISQGANTIYF. The chain carries TRBV25-1 and TRBJ1-3, with 8 nucleotides matching TRBD1. The V segment lost 3 bases and the J segment 6 bases; nucleotides outside the gene matches: 10. The CDR3 consists of 16 residues. Per germline, CDR1 MGHDK and CDR2 SYGVNS.

J is TRBJ1-1 and V is TRBV4-3, with D possibly TRBD1 on 6 matching bases. Trimming removed 3 bases from V and 3 bases from J, with 11 bases in between. The CDR3 spans 14 residues. The germline CDR1 and CDR2 sequences are LGHNA and YSLEER. This CDR3 is CASSQHTGYTEAFF. The CDR3 nucleotides are TGCGCCAGCAGCCAGCATACAGGGTACACTGAAGCTTTCTTT.